Listed here are 21 T cell receptor beta chains from one sample, sequenced in a study of T cells after posttransplantation cyclophosphamide. Assay: immunoSEQ multiplex PCR; the TCRdb copy retains only in-frame clones and omits some. The top ten clones hold under 1.5% of a sample with roughly 13,000 clones, 65% to 85% of them seen once. The sequenced material came from memory CD4+ T cells sorted from PBMCs. Receptors originate from a man in his fifties or sixties.

In this sample, this clone turned up a few times. The V gene is TRBV21-1, the J gene TRBJ2-1; no DNA check was done on the table's D call, TRBD2. TRBV21-1 is designated a pseudogene. This CDR3 has 17 amino acids. CDR3: CASNTGSFSRSYNEQFF. The CDR3 DNA is TGTGCCAGCAACACGGGATCCTTCTCTAGATCCTACAATGAGCAGTTCTTC.

The CDR3 sequence: CASSAGNSYNEQFF. The CDR3 DNA reads TGCGCCAGCAGCGCGGGGAACTCCTACAATGAGCAGTTCTTC. The chain carries TRBV5-1 and TRBJ2-1; a weak D match, TRBD2 (6 bases). V was clipped by 4 bases and J by 0 bases, with 8 bases between them. Germline values: CDR1 SGHRS, CDR2 YFSETQ. The CDR3 loop spans 14 amino acids. Filled out from reference TRBV5-1 and TRBJ2-1, the complete variable domain reads KAGVTQTPRYLIKTRGQQVTLSCSPISGHRSVSWYQQTPGQGLQFLFEYFSETQRNKGNFPGRFSGRQFSNSRSEMNVSTLELGDSALYLCASSAGNSYNEQFFGPGTRLTVL.

CDR3 sequence (DNA): TGTGCCAGCAGCTTGCTGGCTGGTCCGGGACAACCGGAAGAGACCCAGTACTTC. Translating gives CASSLLAGPGQPEETQYF. This sequence joins TRBV5-6 and TRBJ2-5, with TRBD1 as a possible D gene (6 bases). V lost 1 base to trimming and J lost 3 bases, with 22 bases between them. Germline V gives CDR1 SGHDT, CDR2 YYEEEE. The CDR3 is 18 amino acids. The variable domain in full, completed from reference TRBV5-6 and TRBJ2-5, reads DAGVTQSPTHLIKTRGQQVTLRCSPKSGHDTVSWYQQALGQGPQFIFQYYEEEERQRGNFPDRFSGHQFPNYSSELNVNALLLGDSALYLCASSLLAGPGQPEETQYFGPGTRLLVL.

The V call is TRBV4-2, the J call TRBJ2-7; D uncertain. From germline, CDR1 is LGHNA and CDR2 YNFKEQ. The CDR3 totals 14 residues. V was trimmed by 0 bases and J by 0 bases, leaving 6 bases between them. The CDR3 nucleotides are TGTGCCAGCAGCCAAGAGTACTTCTCCTACGAGCAGTACTTC. Its translation is CASSQEYFSYEQYF.

This clone was found a few times. The chain combines TRBV19 with TRBJ2-7, with a weak D call TRBD2 (6 bases). In germline, CDR1 is LNHDA, CDR2 SQIVND (reference sequence). The CDR3 contains 15 residues. Trimming shortened V by 5 bases and J by 5 bases, and 19 bases separated the two germline ends. The CDR3, as DNA: TGTGCCAGTAGTGCGGATACACGGGAGAGCGACGAGCAGTACTTC. It translates to CASSADTRESDEQYF.

The rearrangement uses TRBV6-5 and TRBJ2-5, with no clear D. The CDR3 spans 15 residues. Trimming removed 8 bases at V and 3 bases at J, with 19 bases between. Germline V gene data show CDR1 as MNHEY and CDR2 as SVGAGI. The CDR3 sequence: CASQQAGRVEETQYF. DNA for the CDR3: TGTGCCAGCCAGCAGGCAGGTCGTGTGGAAGAGACCCAGTACTTC.

The chain uses TRBV16 and TRBJ2-5; TRBD2 is a possible D gene (6 bases). The V gene lost 1 base and the J gene lost 5 bases, with 14 bases spanning the gap. Germline CDR1 KGHSY, CDR2 FQNENV. The CDR3 runs 15 residues. The CDR3 loop reads CASSQFVPGGETQYF. The DNA for the CDR3 is TGTGCCAGCAGCCAATTTGTTCCAGGAGGGGAGACCCAGTACTTC.

The V call is TRBV5-1, the J call TRBJ1-3; 8 bases agree with TRBD1. Looked up from germline, CDR1 is SGHRS and CDR2 is YFSETQ. The CDR3 is 16 amino acids. Trimming at V came to 2 bases and at J to 0 bases, leaving 4 bases not matched to a gene. Written as DNA, the CDR3 is TGCGCCAGCAGCTTACAGACAGGGGCCTCTGGAAACACCATATATTTT. Its protein is CASSLQTGASGNTIYF.

The chain employs TRBV4-1 and TRBJ1-1; D perhaps matches TRBD1 (6 bases). Germline CDR1 reads MGHRA; CDR2 reads YSYEKL. The CDR3 sequence is 14 residues long. Trimming cost V 4 bases and J 0 bases, with 9 bases left between them. The CDR3 loop reads CASSRGGLNTEAFF. The CDR3 nucleotides are TGCGCCAGCAGCCGCGGGGGCCTGAACACTGAAGCTTTCTTT.

V usage is TRBV5-1 and J usage is TRBJ2-7; 13 bases agree with TRBD2. Trimming took 3 bases from V and 4 from J; bases not matched to a gene: 7. Germline V CDR1 and CDR2: SGHRS, YFSETQ. CDR3 size: 16 residues. CDR3 region: CASSYGLAGVGYEQYF. In nucleotides, the CDR3 is TGCGCCAGCAGCTACGGACTAGCGGGAGTCGGGTACGAGCAGTACTTC.

The gene calls are TRBV6-1 and TRBJ1-2, with 7 bases matching TRBD1. This CDR3 region has 14 residues. Germline CDR1 MNHNS, CDR2 SASEGT. The trim removed 7 bases at V and 6 bases at J, leaving 11 bases unmatched. CDR3 protein: CASTLTGAVNGYTF. CDR3 DNA: TGTGCCAGCACCCTAACAGGGGCGGTTAATGGCTACACCTTC.

J is TRBJ2-7 and V is TRBV5-1, with 9 bases identical to TRBD2. The junction had 12 bases not matched to a gene; V was cut back by 3 bases and J by 5 bases. Germline assignment: CDR1 SGHRS and CDR2 YFSETQ. The CDR3 runs to 16 residues. The CDR3 reads CASSSRFGTSIHEQYF. CDR3 bases: TGCGCCAGCAGCTCTAGATTCGGGACTAGCATTCACGAGCAGTACTTC. The full variable domain, its missing parts supplied by reference TRBV5-1 and TRBJ2-7, is KAGVTQTPRYLIKTRGQQVTLSCSPISGHRSVSWYQQTPGQGLQFLFEYFSETQRNKGNFPGRFSGRQFSNSRSEMNVSTLELGDSALYLCASSSRFGTSIHEQYFGPGTRLTVT.

The genes are TRBV6-1 and TRBJ1-2; D ambiguous. V was cut by 2 bases and J by 4 bases, with 14 bases left in between. This CDR3 comprises 15 residues. Looked up from germline, CDR1 is MNHNS and CDR2 is SASEGT. The CDR3 protein is CASSESGLSIYGYTF. The CDR3 DNA is TGTGCCAGCAGTGAATCGGGTTTATCGATCTATGGCTACACCTTC.

Here the CDR3 reads CASSATLQGAGSSEQYF. CDR3 DNA sequence: TGCGCCAGCAGCGCAACCCTACAGGGGGCCGGGTCGAGCGAGCAGTACTTC. The rearrangement uses TRBV5-1 and TRBJ2-7; 9 bases line up with TRBD1. Germline-derived CDR1 and CDR2 are SGHRS and YFSETQ. The CDR3 length is 17 residues. V was clipped by 4 bases and J by 6 bases; unmatched bases: 17.

This clone was recorded once. This chain uses TRBV9 with TRBJ2-7, with D uncertain. CDR1 and CDR2 (germline): SGDLS, YYNGEE. Deletions cut 2 bases from V and 0 bases from J, with 12 bases between. CDR3 length: 15 residues. CDR3 protein: CASSVGPTYSYEQYF. CDR3 nucleotides: TGTGCCAGCAGCGTGGGCCCAACCTACTCCTACGAGCAGTACTTC.

V gene TRBV19 combines with J gene TRBJ2-1; 9 bases agree with TRBD2. The CDR3 covers 15 residues. CDR1 and CDR2 (germline): LNHDA, SQIVND (reference sequence). J gave up 8 bases and V 3 bases, and 8 bases lay outside the gene matches. CDR3 sequence: CASSIGLAGNHEQFF. The CDR3 bases are TGTGCCAGTAGTATCGGGCTAGCGGGAAACCATGAGCAGTTCTTC.

This chain uses TRBV11-3 with TRBJ1-1; D ambiguous. CDR1 is SGHNT and CDR2 is YENEEA in the germline V gene. Between the trimmed V and J ends, which lost 1 base and 0 bases, there was a span of 6 bases. The CDR3 is made up of 14 amino acids. The CDR3 DNA is TGTGCCAGCAGCTTAGGGGCCATGAACACTGAAGCTTTCTTT. It translates to CASSLGAMNTEAFF.

In this sample, this clone is medium-sized. The chain uses TRBV2 and TRBJ1-3; D possibly corresponds to TRBD1 (5 bases). The germline gives CDR1 SNHLY, CDR2 FYNNEI. Deletions cut 6 bases from V and 0 bases from J, with 12 bases between. The CDR3 is made up of 15 amino acids. The DNA for the CDR3 is TGTGCCAGCAGGGCAGGGATCTTCTCTGGAAACACCATATATTTT. Its protein product is CASRAGIFSGNTIYF.

The V call is TRBV5-6, the J call TRBJ1-2; D is uncertain. This CDR3 spans 15 amino acids. CDR1 SGHDT and CDR2 YYEEEE come from the germline V gene. Between the trimmed V and J ends, which lost 4 bases and 6 bases, there was a span of 19 bases. As DNA, the CDR3 is TGTGCCAGCAGCCCTTGGTCATCGGGGTTACATGGCTACACCTTC. As protein: CASSPWSSGLHGYTF.

V gene TRBV30 combines with J gene TRBJ2-1, with 8 bases fitting TRBD2. Germline V lookup: CDR1 GTSNPN, CDR2 SVGIG (reference sequence). The CDR3 extends over 13 amino acids. V lost 3 bases and J lost 6; bases outside the gene matches: 4. The CDR3 sequence: CAWRGAGVNEQFF. In DNA, the CDR3 is TGTGCCTGGAGGGGAGCGGGGGTCAATGAGCAGTTCTTC.

This chain links TRBV11-2 with TRBJ2-1, with D perhaps matching TRBD1 (6 bases). V was pared by 5 bases and J by 4 bases, with 15 bases between. The germline CDR1 and CDR2 sequences are SGHAT and FQNNGV. CDR3 length: 15 amino acids. The CDR3 is CASSLGTPDYNEQFF. CDR3 nucleotides: TGTGCCAGCAGCCTAGGGACACCCGATTACAATGAGCAGTTCTTC.